The 3 T cell receptor beta chains listed next were all sequenced from one sample in a study of blood T cells in healthy people across ages. Next came a second PCR, run for roughly 6 to 11 cycles, which used a sample-barcoded 5' primer along with a J-beta primer mix. TCRdb passed the 5' RACE reads through MiXCR, listing each CDR3 protein once. The sample shows about 780,000 distinct CDR3 sequences, about half of them seen only once. The specimen was blood. These TCRs come from a man older than 75 in good health.

This clonotype was counted a few times. V gene TRBV5-1 combines with J gene TRBJ2-1, with D maybe TRBD2 (5 bases). The V end was cut by 5 bases, the J end by 4 bases, with 16 bases between. Germline-derived CDR1 and CDR2 are SGHRS and YFSETQ. CDR3 size: 15 residues. This CDR3 is CASSKASWGYNEQFF. CDR3 in DNA: TGCGCCAGCAGTAAGGCTAGCTGGGGTTACAATGAGCAGTTCTTC.

This chain links TRBV12-3 or TRBV12-4 with TRBJ2-3, with a weak D call TRBD1 (5 bases). The V gene lost 3 bases and the J gene lost 1 base, with 11 bases spanning the gap. This CDR3 spans 15 amino acids. The CDR3 reads CASSFFDSRTDTQYF. The DNA of the CDR3 is TGTGCCAGCAGTTTTTTTGACAGCCGCACAGATACGCAGTATTTT.

This rearrangement joins TRBV6-6 to TRBJ2-4; 10 nucleotides agree with TRBD1. The CDR3 contains 15 residues. The germline CDR1 and CDR2 sequences are MNHNY and SVGAGI (reference sequence). Unmatched junction bases numbered 6, after V lost 5 bases and J lost 5 bases. CDR3 in amino acids: CASSPRDRGQNIQYF. The DNA of the CDR3 is TGTGCCAGCAGTCCGCGGGACAGGGGCCAAAACATTCAGTACTTC.